The rows below give T cell receptor beta chains drawn from one sample of a study of blood T cell repertoires in COVID-19. The data were produced by immunoSEQ multiplex PCR, yet TCRdb's version contains in-frame clones alone and is incomplete. The sample holds 350,000 to 450,000 clones, around 92% seen once. The sequenced material came from peripheral blood. The receptors originated from a man between 35 and 55 years old with acute or convalescent COVID-19. Each CDR3 is given with its conserved first and last residue. Fields, in order: CDR3 length, clone size, V gene, D gene, J gene, CDR3 DNA, CDR3 protein. A D gene is named only where the DNA matches it firmly. The listing skips clone size in some rows; elsewhere it reads once, few, many or a size class.

>17|.|TRBV7-2|.|TRBJ2-5
TGTGCCAGCAGCTTACCTTACGCAAACCCCACACAAGAGACCCAGTACTTC
CASSLPYANPTQETQYF
>20|.|TRBV3-1/TRBV3-2|TRBD1|TRBJ1-3
TGTGCCAGCAGCCGTAGACTCCTGGGACAGCAAAAAATCTCTGGAAACACCATATATTTT
CASSRRLLGQQKISGNTIYF
>12|.|TRBV6-2/TRBV6-3|.|TRBJ2-2
TGTGCCAGCAGTTCCCGCACCGGGGAGCTGTTTTTT
CASSSRTGELFF
>12|.|TRBV21-1|.|TRBJ1-4
TGTGCCAGCAGCAAGAGGGTGGAAAAACTGTTTTTT
CASSKRVEKLFF
>12|.|TRBV28|.|TRBJ2-1
TGTGCCAGCATCGACTATTTCAATGAGCAGTTCTTC
CASIDYFNEQFF
>16|.|TRBV7-2|TRBD1|TRBJ2-2
TGTGCCAGCAGCTTAGAACAGGGGGCTAACACCGGGGAGCTGTTTTTT
CASSLEQGANTGELFF
>15|.|TRBV5-1|.|TRBJ2-1
TGCGCCAGCAGCTTGGCTCGGGGAACCTACAATGAGCAGTTCTTC
CASSLARGTYNEQFF
>8|.|TRBV6-4|.|TRBJ2-7
TGTGCACTTTACGAGCAGTACTTC
CALYEQYF
>13|.|TRBV29-1|.|TRBJ1-1
TGCAGCGTTGAATGGACCCGGGGCACTGAAGCTTTCTTT
CSVEWTRGTEAFF
>15|.|TRBV28|TRBD1|TRBJ1-1
TGTGCCAGCAGACTCATTCAGGGGGGTCACACTGAAGCTTTCTTT
CASRLIQGGHTEAFF
>16|.|TRBV21-1|.|TRBJ2-7
TGTGCCAGCAGCAACCCACTAGCGGACCCGTCTTATGAGCAGTACTTC
CASSNPLADPSYEQYF
>15|.|TRBV7-8|.|TRBJ1-3
TGTGCCAGCAGCTTAGCGAGGACTTCTGGAAACACCATATATTTT
CASSLARTSGNTIYF
>17|.|TRBV3-1/TRBV3-2|TRBD2|TRBJ2-5
TGTGCCAGCAGCCAGGTGAGCGGGGGACCGTACCAAGAGACCCAGTACTTC
CASSQVSGGPYQETQYF
>14|.|TRBV29-1|TRBD1|TRBJ2-7
TGCAGCGTTGATTCCCCACAGGGGGGCAGCGAGCAGTACTTC
CSVDSPQGGSEQYF
>14|.|TRBV10-3|.|TRBJ1-1
TGTGCCATCAGTGAGGTAGAGGAGGACACTGAAGCTTTCTTT
CAISEVEEDTEAFF
>14|.|TRBV3-1/TRBV3-2|TRBD1|TRBJ2-1
TGTGCCAGCAGCCAGAGCGACAGGGGCGATGAGCAGTTCTTC
CASSQSDRGDEQFF
>13|.|TRBV28|TRBD1|TRBJ2-5
TGTGCCAGCACTAAACAGGGGTTCGAGACCCAGTACTTC
CASTKQGFETQYF
>15|.|TRBV19|TRBD1|TRBJ2-1
TGTGCCAGTAGTTCATCCGGGACAGGTTTTAATGAGCAGTTCTTC
CASSSSGTGFNEQFF
>14|.|TRBV3-1/TRBV3-2|TRBD1|TRBJ2-7
TGTGCCAGCTCCCGCTGGGACAGCTTCTACGAGCAGTACTTC
CASSRWDSFYEQYF
>16|.|TRBV28|TRBD2|TRBJ2-7
TGTGCCAGCAGTTCTTACGGGACTAGCGGGAGAGGAGAGCAGTACTTC
CASSSYGTSGRGEQYF
>15|.|TRBV5-1|TRBD1|TRBJ1-4
TGCGCCAGCAGCGTCGGGACAGGGCGGCTTGAAAAACTGTTTTTT
CASSVGTGRLEKLFF
>15|.|TRBV4-1|TRBD1|TRBJ1-2
TGCGCCAGCAGCCCGGGACAGGGGGCGAACTATGGCTACACCTTC
CASSPGQGANYGYTF
>16|.|TRBV2|.|TRBJ1-2
TGTGCCAGCAGTGACTTAGAGGCATCGTTGAACTATGGCTACACCTTC
CASSDLEASLNYGYTF
>15|few|TRBV4-3|.|TRBJ1-1
TGCGCCAGCAGCCAAGATTTTTCGGGGGGAACGGAGGCTTTCTTT
CASSQDFSGGTEAFF
>14|once|TRBV5-8|.|TRBJ2-7
TGTGCCAGCAGCTTGTTGGGGGGGCCCTACGAGCAGTACTTC
CASSLLGGPYEQYF
>13|once|TRBV30|.|TRBJ2-7
TGTGCCTGGAGTTTGGCGTGGGGCGACGAGCAGTACTTC
CAWSLAWGDEQYF
>13|once|TRBV12-3/TRBV12-4|TRBD1|TRBJ2-7
TGTGCCAGCAGATCCGACAGGGTCTACGAGCAGTACTTC
CASRSDRVYEQYF
>16|.|TRBV9|TRBD2|TRBJ2-1
TGTGCCAGCAGCCCTACCTTAGCGGGTTCCTACAATGAGCAGTTCTTC
CASSPTLAGSYNEQFF
>17|.|TRBV10-3|TRBD2|TRBJ2-1
TGTGCCATCAGTGGACCGCCGGGGACTAGCGCGTCTGGTGAGCAGTTCTTC
CAISGPPGTSASGEQFF
>14|.|TRBV3-1/TRBV3-2|TRBD1|TRBJ1-6
TGTGCCAGCGCCGGGACAGGGGAGAGTTCACCCCTCCACTTT
CASAGTGESSPLHF